This T cell receptor beta chain emerged from a study of T cell clusters in autoimmune cytopenias. Some 38,000 genome equivalents of blood DNA were amplified for TRB. One tube held mixed TRB-A and TRB-B primer pools for touch-down PCR. TCRdb re-called the multiplex PCR reads; every CDR3 protein appears as one record, without DNA. The sample table sets out more than 12,000 distinct CDR3 sequences. By frequency, this clonotype registers medium-sized. What it binds is unknown. Study-wide points: TRB repertoire shifts in secondary cytopenia and chronic lymphocytic leukemia mostly reflected lymphoma, not autoimmunity.

Germline V gives CDR1 SQVTM, CDR2 ANQGSEA. This CDR3 comprises 11 residues. The chain links TRBV29-1 to TRBJ2-3; as DNA is missing, the TRBD1 call by TCRdb cannot be tested. Material for sequencing was peripheral blood. This receptor was obtained from a human donor with an autoimmune cytopenia or autoimmune hepatitis (not recorded which). CDR3 region: CSVQGSDTQYF.